The entry below gives a single T cell receptor (beta chain) sequence along with its context. This sample was taken from a study of blood T cell repertoires in COVID-19. CDR3 length equals 16 residues. CDR1 and CDR2 from the germline V gene are SQVTM and ANQGSEA. With 0 bases removed from V and 2 bases from J, the gap between germline ends came to 15 bases. TCRdb's copy holds only in-frame clones and misses some; the assay was immunoSEQ multiplex PCR. The sample consists of about 400,000 clones, roughly 88% of them appearing once. Participant age was about 18 to 89 years, and participants resided in 25 or so US areas. Participant-reported clinical history was the basis for cohort assignment.

The receptor comes from a woman between 35 and 50 years old with acute COVID-19. V gene TRBV29-1 combines with J gene TRBJ2-3; D call uncertain. Sequenced input: PBMCs or T cells enriched from blood (not recorded which). In DNA, the CDR3 is TGCAGCGTTGAAGATCTTTTAAACAGTCTCACAGATACGCAGTATTTT. It specifies CSVEDLLNSLTDTQYF.